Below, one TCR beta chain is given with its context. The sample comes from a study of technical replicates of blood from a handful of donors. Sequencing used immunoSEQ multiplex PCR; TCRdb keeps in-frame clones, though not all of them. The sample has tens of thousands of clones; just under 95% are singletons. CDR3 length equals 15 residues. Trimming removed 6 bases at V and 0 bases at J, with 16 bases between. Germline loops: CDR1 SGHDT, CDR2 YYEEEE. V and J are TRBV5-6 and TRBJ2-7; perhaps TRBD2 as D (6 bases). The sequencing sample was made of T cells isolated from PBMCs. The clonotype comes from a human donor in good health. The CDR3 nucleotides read TGTGCCAGCATCAATGGACTAACAACCTCCTACGAGCAGTACTTC. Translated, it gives CASINGLTTSYEQYF. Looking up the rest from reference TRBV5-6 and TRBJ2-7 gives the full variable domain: DAGVTQSPTHLIKTRGQQVTLRCSPKSGHDTVSWYQQALGQGPQFIFQYYEEEERQRGNFPDRFSGHQFPNYSSELNVNALLLGDSALYLCASINGLTTSYEQYFGPGTRLTVT.